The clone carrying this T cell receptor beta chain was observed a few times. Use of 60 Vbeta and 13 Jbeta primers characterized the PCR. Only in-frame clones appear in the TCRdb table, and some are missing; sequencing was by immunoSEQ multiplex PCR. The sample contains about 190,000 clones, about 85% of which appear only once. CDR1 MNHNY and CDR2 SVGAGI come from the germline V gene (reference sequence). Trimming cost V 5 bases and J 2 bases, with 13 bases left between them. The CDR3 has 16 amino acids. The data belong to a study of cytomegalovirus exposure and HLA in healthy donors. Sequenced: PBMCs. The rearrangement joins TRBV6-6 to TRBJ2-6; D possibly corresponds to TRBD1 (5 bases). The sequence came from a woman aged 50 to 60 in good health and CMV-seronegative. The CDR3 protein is CASSLRQGAGANVLTF. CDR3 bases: TGTGCCAGCAGTCTCCGCCAGGGCGCTGGGGCCAACGTCCTGACTTTC.